This T cell receptor (beta chain) comes out of a study of PD-1 blockade in classical Hodgkin lymphoma. V was cut by 6 bases and J by 4 bases, with 10 bases left in between. The CDR3 covers 12 residues. Per germline, CDR1 SNHLY and CDR2 FYNNEI. Study observations and caveats: Complete responders had baseline diversity similar to newly diagnosed patients. Reports indicated that newly diagnosed patients had lower baseline TCR diversity than healthy donors did. Factors driving the repertoire differences, possibly disease activity or prior therapy, remain undefined.

Generated by immunoSEQ multiplex PCR, the TCRdb table keeps only in-frame clones and is missing some. This table has about 46,000 clones, 65% to 85% appearing once. Every single patient, without exception, relapsed after autologous stem cell transplantation, and brentuximab vedotin exposure varied. Best responses were complete response, partial response or progressive disease. This clone was observed a few times. The antigen remains unidentified. The specimen comprised peripheral blood mononuclear cells (PBMCs), sampled at baseline. This rearrangement joins TRBV2 to TRBJ2-7; tentatively, D is TRBD1 (7 bases). The sequence derives from a human donor with classical Hodgkin lymphoma. CDR3 DNA sequence: TGTGCCAGCAGGGCAGGGGGGTACGAGCAGTACTTC. Protein product: CASRAGGYEQYF. Together with reference TRBV2 and TRBJ2-7, the CDR3 gives the full variable domain: EPEVTQTPSHQVTQMGQEVILRCVPISNHLYFYWYRQILGQKVEFLVSFYNNEISEKSEIFDDQFSVERPDGSNFTLKIRSTKLEDSAMYFCASRAGGYEQYFGPGTRLTVT.